This T cell receptor (beta chain) was profiled in a study of CD8+ T cells in alopecia areata. Extracted RNA was reverse transcribed into cDNA, the sequencing template. The repertoire was sequenced with immunoSEQ multiplex PCR; TCRdb's copy has only in-frame clones and lacks some. The sample includes 100,000 to 150,000 clones, around 50% of them seen just once. The germline gives CDR1 SNHLY, CDR2 FYNNEI. The CDR3 sequence is 17 residues long. V lost 3 bases and J 3 bases, leaving 20 bases between the germline ends. Separation by sorting yielded CD4+ and CD8+ T cells from PBMCs. This TCR was sampled from a human donor with alopecia areata. The sequenced sample consisted of NKG2D-low CD8+ T cells sorted from blood. This chain uses TRBV2 with TRBJ1-2, with a possible D match to TRBD1 (5 bases). In DNA, the CDR3 is TGTGCCAGCAGTGATTTGACAGTGGGACTCCTGGACTATGGCTACACCTTC. Its translation is CASSDLTVGLLDYGYTF.